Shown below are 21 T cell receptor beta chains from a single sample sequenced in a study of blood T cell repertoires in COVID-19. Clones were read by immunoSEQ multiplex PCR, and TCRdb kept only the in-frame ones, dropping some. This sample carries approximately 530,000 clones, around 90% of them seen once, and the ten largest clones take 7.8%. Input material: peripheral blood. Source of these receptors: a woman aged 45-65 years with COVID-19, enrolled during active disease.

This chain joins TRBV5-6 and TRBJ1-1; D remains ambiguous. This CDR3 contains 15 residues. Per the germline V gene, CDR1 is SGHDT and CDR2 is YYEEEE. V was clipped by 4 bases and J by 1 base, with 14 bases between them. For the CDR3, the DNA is TGTGCCAGCAGCCCCCTTTCGACGGGGAACACTGAAGCTTTCTTT. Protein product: CASSPLSTGNTEAFF.

The chain's CDR3 is CASSLYGSGYTDTQYF. The CDR3 region has the DNA TGCGCCAGCAGCTTGTATGGTAGCGGCTACACAGATACGCAGTATTTT. The gene calls are TRBV5-1 and TRBJ2-3, with D maybe TRBD2 (6 bases). Trimming left V 1 base short and J 2 bases short, with 14 bases between. Germline V CDR1 and CDR2: SGHRS, YFSETQ. The CDR3 spans 16 residues.

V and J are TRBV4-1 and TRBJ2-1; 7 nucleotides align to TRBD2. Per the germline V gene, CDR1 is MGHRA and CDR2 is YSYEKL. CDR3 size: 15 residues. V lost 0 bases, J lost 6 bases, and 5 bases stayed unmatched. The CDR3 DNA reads TGCGCCAGCAGCCAAGAGGGGGGGTTTCCCAATGAGCAGTTCTTC. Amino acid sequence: CASSQEGGFPNEQFF.

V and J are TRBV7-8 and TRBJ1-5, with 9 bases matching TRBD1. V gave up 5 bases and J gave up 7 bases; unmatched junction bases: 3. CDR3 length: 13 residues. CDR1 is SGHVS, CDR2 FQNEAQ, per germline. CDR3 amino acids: CASSLDRGQPQHF. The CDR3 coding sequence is TGTGCCAGCAGCCTAGACAGGGGGCAGCCCCAGCATTTT. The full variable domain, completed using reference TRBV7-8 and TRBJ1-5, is GAGVSQSPRYKVAKRGQDVALRCDPISGHVSLFWYQQALGQGPEFLTYFQNEAQLDKSGLPSDRFFAERPEGSVSTLKIQRTQQEDSAVYLCASSLDRGQPQHFGDGTRLSIL.

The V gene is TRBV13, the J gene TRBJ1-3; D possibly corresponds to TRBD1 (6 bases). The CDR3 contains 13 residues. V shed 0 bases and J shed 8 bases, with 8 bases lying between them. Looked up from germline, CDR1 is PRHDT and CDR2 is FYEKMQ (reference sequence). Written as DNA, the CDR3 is TGTGCCAGCAGCTTAGGCAGGGGCTACACCATATATTTT. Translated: CASSLGRGYTIYF.

This chain's CDR3 is CASSHDGQNTEAFF. The DNA of the CDR3 is TGTGCCAGCAGCCATGATGGACAGAACACTGAAGCTTTCTTT. The V and J genes are TRBV11-3 and TRBJ1-1; D might be TRBD1 (5 bases). There are 14 residues in the CDR3. The germline V gene encodes CDR1 SGHNT and CDR2 YENEEA. V was shortened by 5 bases and J by 1 base, with 11 bases between the two germline ends.

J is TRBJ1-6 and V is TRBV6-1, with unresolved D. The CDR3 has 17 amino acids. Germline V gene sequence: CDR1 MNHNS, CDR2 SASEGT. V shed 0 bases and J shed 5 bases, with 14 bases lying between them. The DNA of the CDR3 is TGTGCCAGCAGTGAAGCATATTCGCGGGTCGATAATTCACCCCTCCACTTT. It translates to CASSEAYSRVDNSPLHF.

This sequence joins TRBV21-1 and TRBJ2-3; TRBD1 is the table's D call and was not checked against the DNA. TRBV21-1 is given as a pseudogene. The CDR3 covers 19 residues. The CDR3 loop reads CASSSQRGEAGQGPDTQYF. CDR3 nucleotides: TGTGCCAGCAGCTCCCAACGGGGGGAGGCCGGACAGGGACCCGATACGCAGTATTTT.

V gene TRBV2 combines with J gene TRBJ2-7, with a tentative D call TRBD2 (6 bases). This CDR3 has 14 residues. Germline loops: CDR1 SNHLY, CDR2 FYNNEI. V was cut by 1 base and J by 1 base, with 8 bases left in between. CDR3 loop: CASSEEGRSYEQYF. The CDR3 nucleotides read TGTGCCAGCAGTGAAGAGGGGAGGTCCTACGAGCAGTACTTC.

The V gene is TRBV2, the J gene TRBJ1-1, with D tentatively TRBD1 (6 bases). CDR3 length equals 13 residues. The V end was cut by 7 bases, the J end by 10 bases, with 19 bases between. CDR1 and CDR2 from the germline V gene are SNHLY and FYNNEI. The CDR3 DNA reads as TGTGCCAGCACCCCCGGCAGGGGAGTCGGAGCTTTCTTT. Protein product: CASTPGRGVGAFF.

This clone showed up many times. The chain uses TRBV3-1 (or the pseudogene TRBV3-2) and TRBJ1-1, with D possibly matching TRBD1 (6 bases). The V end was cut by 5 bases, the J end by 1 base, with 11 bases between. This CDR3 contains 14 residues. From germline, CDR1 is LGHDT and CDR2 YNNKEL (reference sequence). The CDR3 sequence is CASSLGQWNTEAFF. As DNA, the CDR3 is TGTGCCAGCAGCTTAGGACAGTGGAACACTGAAGCTTTCTTT.

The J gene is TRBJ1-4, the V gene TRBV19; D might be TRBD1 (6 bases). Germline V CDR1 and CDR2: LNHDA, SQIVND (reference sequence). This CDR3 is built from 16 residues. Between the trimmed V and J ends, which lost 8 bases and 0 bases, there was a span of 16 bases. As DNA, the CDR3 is TGTGCCAGTCGGTCAGGGGCTCAAGCAACTAATGAAAAACTGTTTTTT. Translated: CASRSGAQATNEKLFF.

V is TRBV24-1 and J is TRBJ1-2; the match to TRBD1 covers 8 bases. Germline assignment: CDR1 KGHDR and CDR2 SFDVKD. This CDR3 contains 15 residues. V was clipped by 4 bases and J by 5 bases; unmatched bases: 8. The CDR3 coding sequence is TGTGCCACCAGTGACTCCCGGACAGGGCGGTATGGCTACACCTTC. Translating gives CATSDSRTGRYGYTF.

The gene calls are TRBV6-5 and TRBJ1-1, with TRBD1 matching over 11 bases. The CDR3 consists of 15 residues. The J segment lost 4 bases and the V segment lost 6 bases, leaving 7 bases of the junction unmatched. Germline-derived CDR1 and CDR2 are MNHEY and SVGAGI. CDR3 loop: CASSPYGTGGTEAFF. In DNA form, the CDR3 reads TGTGCCAGCAGCCCATACGGGACAGGGGGCACTGAAGCTTTCTTT.

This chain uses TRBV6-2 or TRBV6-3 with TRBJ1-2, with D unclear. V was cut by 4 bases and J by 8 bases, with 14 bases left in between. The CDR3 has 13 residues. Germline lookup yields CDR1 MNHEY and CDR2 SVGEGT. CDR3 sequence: CASSLEQSGGYTF. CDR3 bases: TGTGCCAGCAGTTTGGAACAGTCGGGGGGCTACACCTTC.

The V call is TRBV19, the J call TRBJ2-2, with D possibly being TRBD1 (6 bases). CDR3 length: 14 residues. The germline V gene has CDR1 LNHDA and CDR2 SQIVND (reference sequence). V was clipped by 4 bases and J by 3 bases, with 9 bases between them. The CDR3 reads CASSNQGYTGELFF. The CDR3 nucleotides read TGTGCCAGTAGTAATCAGGGGTACACCGGGGAGCTGTTTTTT. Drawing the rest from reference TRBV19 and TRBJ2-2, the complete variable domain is DGGITQSPKYLFRKEGQNVTLSCEQNLNHDAMYWYRQDPGQGLRLIYYSQIVNDFQKGDIAEGYSVSREKKESFPLTVTSAQKNPTAFYLCASSNQGYTGELFFGEGSRLTVL.

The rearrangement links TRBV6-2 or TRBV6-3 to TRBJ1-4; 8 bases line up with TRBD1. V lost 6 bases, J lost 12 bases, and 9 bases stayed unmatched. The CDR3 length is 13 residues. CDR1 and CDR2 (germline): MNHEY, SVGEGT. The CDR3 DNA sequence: TGTGCCAGCAGCCTATTCACAGGGGGAGAACTGTTTTTT. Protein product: CASSLFTGGELFF.

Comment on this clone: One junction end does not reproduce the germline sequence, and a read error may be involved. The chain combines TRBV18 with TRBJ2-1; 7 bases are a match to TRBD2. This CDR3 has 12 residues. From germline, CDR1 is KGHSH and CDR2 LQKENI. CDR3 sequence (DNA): TGTGCCAGCTCATCCGAAACTAGCGTAGGGCTCTTC. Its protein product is CASSSETSVGLF.

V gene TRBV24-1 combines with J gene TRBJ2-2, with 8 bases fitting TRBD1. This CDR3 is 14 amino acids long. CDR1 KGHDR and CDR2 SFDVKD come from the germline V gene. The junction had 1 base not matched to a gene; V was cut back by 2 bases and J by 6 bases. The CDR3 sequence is CATSDWTGPGELFF. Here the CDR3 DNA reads TGTGCCACCAGTGATTGGACAGGGCCCGGGGAGCTGTTTTTT.

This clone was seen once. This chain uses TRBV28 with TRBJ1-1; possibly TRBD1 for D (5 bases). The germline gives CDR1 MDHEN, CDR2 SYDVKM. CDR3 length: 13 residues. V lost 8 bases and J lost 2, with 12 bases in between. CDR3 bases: TGTGCCAGCGACAGTTTGCGAAACACTGAAGCTTTCTTT. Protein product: CASDSLRNTEAFF.

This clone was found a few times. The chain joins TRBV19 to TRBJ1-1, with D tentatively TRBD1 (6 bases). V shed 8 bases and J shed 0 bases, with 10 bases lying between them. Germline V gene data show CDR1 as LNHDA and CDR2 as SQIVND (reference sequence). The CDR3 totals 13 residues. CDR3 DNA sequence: TGTGCCAGTGGACAGTCTATGAACACTGAAGCTTTCTTT. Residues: CASGQSMNTEAFF.